The entry below describes one T cell receptor (beta chain). This sample is part of a study of blood T cell repertoires in COVID-19. Across the study: The United States, Italy and Spain supplied acute and convalescent COVID-19 samples.

V lost 0 bases, J lost 5 bases, and 8 bases lay in between. The CDR3 totals 13 residues. CDR1 and CDR2 (germline): KGHSH, LQKENI. TCRdb keeps only in-frame clones here, not all; method: immunoSEQ multiplex PCR. Among 95,000 to 150,000 clones listed, more than 70% were seen once. The sequenced material came from peripheral blood. V usage is TRBV18 and J usage is TRBJ2-7; D gene uncertain. This receptor was identified in a human donor in a cohort sampled during active COVID-19. DNA for the CDR3: TGTGCCAGCTCACCACCGCAGGCCCACGAGCAGTACTTC. Residues: CASSPPQAHEQYF.